Detailed here is one T cell receptor beta chain. Its cognate antigen is unknown. Some clones are missing from TCRdb's copy, which holds only in-frame ones; the method was immunoSEQ multiplex PCR. The data contain 45,000 to 65,000 clones, 85% to 90% of them seen just once; the ten biggest clones take up under 8%. Drawing of blood for sampling happened at baseline, at cycle 4 day 1, and at cycle 7 day 1. This CDR3 spans 14 amino acids. The V end was cut by 5 bases, the J end by 0 bases, with 11 bases between. CDR1 is SGHVS and CDR2 is FNYEAQ in the germline V gene. These data come from a study of OX40 agonist ivuxolimab in advanced cancers. Study as a whole: An agonistic anti-OX40 (CD134) antibody, ivuxolimab, was used to treat the patients.

Study outcomes and limitations: Dose levels from 0.1 to 3.0 mg/kg saw CD4+ and CD8+ blood T cells expand clonally by week 6.

Sequencing was performed on CD4+ or CD8+ T cells sorted from blood, taken in a trial of the OX40 agonist ivuxolimab. This sequence joins TRBV7-6 and TRBJ2-7, with TRBD1 as a possible D gene (6 bases). The sequence derives from an adult with an advanced solid tumor such as melanoma, head and neck, liver or kidney cancer. The CDR3 reads CASSRTVSSYEQYF. In DNA form, the CDR3 reads TGTGCCAGCAGCAGGACAGTTTCCTCCTACGAGCAGTACTTC.